The next 4 T cell receptor beta chains were all read from a single sample in a study of shared T cell receptors in the human thymus. Repertoires were generated with immunoSEQ multiplex PCR, while TCRdb's copy carries only in-frame clones and drops some. In the table there are 640,000 or so clones, approximately 87% of which are singletons. This same sample was also part of a study on human thymus T cells.

The sequenced material came from thymocytes. The receptors come from a boy younger than two with a congenital heart defect.

This chain uses TRBV18 with TRBJ1-1; D call uncertain. Germline V CDR1 and CDR2: KGHSH, LQKENI. V shed 4 bases and J shed 3 bases, with 12 bases lying between them. The CDR3 has 14 residues. The CDR3 DNA is TGTGCCAGCTCACGAGCACAGCATTACACTGAAGCTTTCTTT. Its protein product is CASSRAQHYTEAFF.

This rearrangement joins TRBV5-4 to TRBJ1-6; D ambiguous. Germline-derived CDR1 and CDR2 are SGHNT and YYREEE (reference sequence). This CDR3 is built from 12 residues. With 3 bases removed from V and 12 bases from J, the gap between germline ends came to 10 bases. Written as DNA, the CDR3 is TGTGCCAGCAGCTCACGGGTAGGACCCCTCCACTTT. It encodes CASSSRVGPLHF. Full variable domain (remainder filled in from reference TRBV5-4 and TRBJ1-6): ETGVTQSPTHLIKTRGQQVTLRCSSQSGHNTVSWYQQALGQGPQFIFQYYREEENGRGNFPPRFSGLQFPNYSSELNVNALELDDSALYLCASSSRVGPLHFGNGTRLTVT.

A single count supports this clone. The chain employs TRBV14 and TRBJ2-5; D is unclear. CDR1 is SGHDN and CDR2 is FVKESK in the germline V gene. The length of the CDR3 is 20 residues. V shed 0 bases and J shed 2 bases, with 25 bases lying between them. As DNA, the CDR3 is TGTGCCAGCAGCCAAGATAAGGTTTCGGCGGCCAGACTGAAACAAGAGACCCAGTACTTC. Its protein is CASSQDKVSAARLKQETQYF.

The CDR3 region is CASSFRTSGRLGGEQYF. In DNA, the CDR3 is TGTGCCAGCAGTTTCAGGACTAGCGGGAGATTGGGAGGCGAGCAGTACTTC. This sequence joins TRBV27 and TRBJ2-7; 13 bases line up with TRBD2. Germline-derived CDR1 and CDR2 are MNHEY and SMNVEV (reference sequence). The trim removed 3 bases at V and 6 bases at J, leaving 11 bases unmatched. The CDR3 is 17 residues long.